The 20 T cell receptor beta chains presented below share a single source sample, sequenced in a study of blood T cell repertoires in COVID-19. Only in-frame clones appear in the TCRdb table, and some are missing; sequencing was by immunoSEQ multiplex PCR. Found here are about 160,000 clones, 85% of them singletons; the top ten hold 1.1%. Sequencing was carried out using peripheral blood. The receptors shown here come from a middle-aged man with acute or convalescent COVID-19.

The gene calls are TRBV5-4 and TRBJ2-3; TRBD1 agrees at 9 bases. Germline CDR1 SGHNT, CDR2 YYREEE (reference sequence). V lost 7 bases, J lost 9 bases, and 18 bases stayed unmatched. The CDR3 runs to 16 residues. CDR3 nucleotide sequence: TGTGCCAGCCGAGGAGAACAGGGGGCGATGGTTTCAACGCAGTATTTT. Its protein product is CASRGEQGAMVSTQYF.

V and J are TRBV11-2 and TRBJ2-5, with 15 bases aligning to TRBD2. Looked up from germline, CDR1 is SGHAT and CDR2 is FQNNGV. This CDR3 region has 17 residues. After removal of 5 bases from V and 1 base from J, the junction contained 5 bases not matched to a gene. CDR3: CASSLGTSGGPQETQYF. The DNA for the CDR3 is TGTGCCAGCAGCCTGGGGACTAGCGGGGGGCCCCAAGAGACCCAGTACTTC. The whole variable domain, remainder taken from reference TRBV11-2 and TRBJ2-5, is EAGVAQSPRYKIIEKRQSVAFWCNPISGHATLYWYQQILGQGPKLLIQFQNNGVVDDSQLPKDRFSAERLKGVDSTLKIQPAKLEDSAVYLCASSLGTSGGPQETQYFGPGTRLLVL.

The V and J genes are TRBV2 and TRBJ2-3; 7 bases match TRBD1. This CDR3 comprises 15 residues. V trimming: 3 bases; J trimming: 4 bases; junction bases outside the gene matches: 7. Germline loops: CDR1 SNHLY, CDR2 FYNNEI. CDR3 amino acids: CASSDQTGRADTQYF. For the CDR3, the DNA is TGTGCCAGCAGTGATCAGACAGGGAGAGCAGATACGCAGTATTTT.

The chain recombines TRBV6-5 with TRBJ2-7; 7 nucleotides match TRBD1. Germline V gene data show CDR1 as MNHEY and CDR2 as SVGAGI. V lost 6 bases to trimming and J lost 3 bases; unmatched junction nucleotides: 5. The CDR3 runs to 13 residues. CDR3 nucleotide sequence: TGTGCCAGCAGAGACAGGGTAAGCTACGAGCAGTACTTC. Amino acid sequence: CASRDRVSYEQYF.

The genes are TRBV9 and TRBJ2-5, with 14 bases that match TRBD2. The CDR3 spans 16 residues. Germline V lookup: CDR1 SGDLS, CDR2 YYNGEE. V lost 4 bases, J lost 2 bases, and 4 bases stayed unmatched. CDR3 nucleotides: TGTGCCAGCAGCTTCCGGACTAGCGGGGGGCAAGAGACCCAGTACTTC. Amino acids: CASSFRTSGGQETQYF.

This sequence joins TRBV6-5 and TRBJ2-3, with D possibly being TRBD2 (6 bases). This CDR3 has 13 residues. CDR1 and CDR2 from the germline V gene are MNHEY and SVGAGI. The germline V and J ends were trimmed by 6 bases and 3 bases, with 10 bases remaining between them. CDR3 sequence: CASRYGGTDTQYF. For the CDR3, the DNA is TGTGCCAGCAGGTACGGAGGGACAGATACGCAGTATTTT.

The chain has TRBV7-8 and TRBJ2-1; weak D call: TRBD1 (6 bases). The V gene lost 1 base and the J gene lost 4 bases, with 11 bases spanning the gap. This CDR3 has 15 amino acids. The germline V gene has CDR1 SGHVS and CDR2 FQNEAQ. The DNA of the CDR3 is TGTGCCAGCAGCTTAGAGGACAGCCTGTACAATGAGCAGTTCTTC. This codes for CASSLEDSLYNEQFF.

This chain joins TRBV19 and TRBJ1-2; D might be TRBD1 (6 bases). The length of the CDR3 is 14 residues. V was shortened by 6 bases and J by 7 bases, with 18 bases between the two germline ends. Looked up from germline, CDR1 is LNHDA and CDR2 is SQIVND (reference sequence). Here the CDR3 reads CASRDTGYNLGYTF. CDR3 nucleotide sequence: TGTGCCAGTAGGGACACAGGGTATAACCTTGGCTACACCTTC. Full variable domain (remainder filled in from reference TRBV19 and TRBJ1-2): DGGITQSPKYLFRKEGQNVTLSCEQNLNHDAMYWYRQDPGQGLRLIYYSQIVNDFQKGDIAEGYSVSREKKESFPLTVTSAQKNPTAFYLCASRDTGYNLGYTFGSGTRLTVV.

J is TRBJ2-7 and V is TRBV5-1, with a tentative D call TRBD1 (5 bases). Germline CDR1 SGHRS, CDR2 YFSETQ. Trimming removed 2 bases at V and 2 bases at J, with 11 bases between. CDR3 size: 14 residues. Here the CDR3 reads CASSLLTDTYEQYF. The CDR3 DNA sequence: TGCGCCAGCAGCTTACTTACGGACACCTACGAGCAGTACTTC.

A single count supports this clone. The V and J genes are TRBV7-3 and TRBJ2-1; 12 bases line up with TRBD2. The CDR3 runs to 16 residues. CDR1 SGHTA and CDR2 FQGTGA come from the germline V gene. After removal of 4 bases from V and 5 bases from J, the junction contained 6 bases not matched to a gene. The CDR3 reads CASSSSLAGGDNEQFF. The CDR3 DNA follows: TGTGCCAGCAGCTCCTCACTAGCGGGGGGTGACAATGAGCAGTTCTTC. The whole variable domain, remainder taken from reference TRBV7-3 and TRBJ2-1, is GAGVSQTPSNKVTEKGKYVELRCDPISGHTALYWYRQSLGQGPEFLIYFQGTGAADDSGLPNDRFFAVRPEGSVSTLKIQRTERGDSAVYLCASSSSLAGGDNEQFFGPGTRLTVL.

CDR3 amino acids: CASRTVLSGANVLTF. The CDR3 nucleotides are TGTGCCAGCAGGACAGTTTTGTCTGGGGCCAACGTCCTGACTTTC. The rearrangement links TRBV11-2 to TRBJ2-6; weak D call: TRBD1 (5 bases). CDR3 size: 15 residues. Germline values: CDR1 SGHAT, CDR2 FQNNGV. With 6 bases removed from V and 1 base from J, the gap between germline ends came to 10 bases.

The chain carries TRBV7-9 and TRBJ1-1; 7 bases are a match to TRBD1. After removal of 7 bases from V and 5 bases from J, the junction contained 10 bases not matched to a gene. Germline V gives CDR1 SEHNR, CDR2 FQNEAQ (reference sequence). The CDR3 is 14 amino acids. CDR3 sequence (DNA): TGTGCCAGCACCCGACAGGGATGGGTAACTGAAGCTTTCTTT. Translating gives CASTRQGWVTEAFF.

The chain couples TRBV23-1 to TRBJ2-3; 8 positions agree with TRBD2. TRBV23-1 is classed as an ORF, of uncertain function. The CDR3 consists of 16 residues. The V segment lost 4 bases and the J segment 1 base; nucleotides outside the gene matches: 7. The CDR3 DNA reads as TGCGCCAGCAGTCCTGCTAGCGGGCGACGCACAGATACGCAGTATTTT. This sequence encodes CASSPASGRRTDTQYF.

V usage is TRBV10-3 and J usage is TRBJ1-6; D ambiguous. V was trimmed by 10 bases and J by 0 bases, leaving 7 bases between them. The length of the CDR3 is 13 residues. Germline V lookup: CDR1 ENHRY, CDR2 SYGVKD. The chain's CDR3 is CATGSSYNSPLHF. The CDR3 bases are TGTGCCACCGGTAGCTCCTATAATTCACCCCTCCACTTT.

The chain has TRBV6-2 or TRBV6-3 and TRBJ1-6, with TRBD1 identical over 8 bases. Germline loops: CDR1 MNHEY, CDR2 SVGEGT. The CDR3 has 15 residues. V shed 5 bases, J shed 4 bases, and the junction held 4 bases outside the gene matches. DNA for the CDR3: TGTGCCAGCAGTGGACAGGGAAATTATAATTCACCCCTCCACTTT. This codes for CASSGQGNYNSPLHF.

CDR3 DNA: TGTGCCAGCAGCGGGCTAGCAGTGCCCTACGAGCAGTACTTC. The encoded protein is CASSGLAVPYEQYF. This rearrangement joins TRBV7-9 to TRBJ2-7; a possible D gene is TRBD2 (5 bases). V lost 5 bases and J 2 bases, leaving 13 bases between the germline ends. Germline V gene data show CDR1 as SEHNR and CDR2 as FQNEAQ (reference sequence). This CDR3 spans 14 amino acids.

The chain carries TRBV12-5 and TRBJ1-4; TRBD1 agrees at 7 bases. Germline V gene data show CDR1 as LGHNT and CDR2 as FRNRAP. This CDR3 spans 15 amino acids. V shed 3 bases, J shed 9 bases, and the junction held 10 bases outside the gene matches. CDR3 bases: TGTGCTAGTGGTTTACGACAGGGAGGAAGGAAAAAACTGTTTTTT. It is translated as CASGLRQGGRKKLFF.

The genes are TRBV19 and TRBJ2-2; 9 nucleotides align to TRBD1. Germline lookup yields CDR1 LNHDA and CDR2 SQIVND (reference sequence). Trimming cost V 3 bases and J 4 bases; bases outside gene matches: 9. The CDR3 has 17 residues. The CDR3 loop is CASSIWMGQGITGELFF. The CDR3 region has the DNA TGTGCCAGTAGTATCTGGATGGGACAGGGAATCACCGGGGAGCTGTTTTTT.

The gene calls are TRBV3-1 (or the pseudogene TRBV3-2) and TRBJ2-1, with D possibly being TRBD2 (6 bases). V lost 1 base and J lost 6, with 10 bases in between. There are 14 residues in the CDR3. CDR1 is LGHDT, CDR2 YNNKEL, per germline (reference sequence). The DNA for the CDR3 is TGTGCCAGCAGCCAAGGAGGGACTTTCAATGAGCAGTTCTTC. It encodes CASSQGGTFNEQFF.

The chain uses TRBV7-3 and TRBJ1-1; D unresolved. V lost 1 base and J 1 base, leaving 4 bases between the germline ends. CDR3 size: 13 residues. Germline lookup yields CDR1 SGHTA and CDR2 FQGTGA. The CDR3, as DNA: TGTGCCAGCAGCTTAAACACGAACACTGAAGCTTTCTTT. Translation gives CASSLNTNTEAFF.